The entry that follows covers one T cell receptor (beta chain) sequence. Its antigen is unknown. Per-nucleotide qualities are absent, and no much larger clonotype sits a single base away. A second Seattle source provided samples from volunteer blood donors who had recovered from COVID-19. The collaborating institutions used their own protocols to collect whole blood in K2EDTA tubes. For TCRbeta analysis, collaborator samples were shipped as frozen whole blood, as isolated PBMCs, or as DNA extracted from either sample type. Spanning cysteine to phenylalanine, the CDR3 consists of 16 amino acids. Only the CDR3 DNA is retained, 48 bases long and in frame from the first base. In the germline V gene (reference sequence), CDR1 corresponds to GTSNPN and CDR2 to SVGIG. Clipping removes 3 bases from V and 4 bases from J, with 9 as the unmatched junction base count. TCRbeta CDR3 regions were amplified from genomic DNA by means of the immunoSEQ Assay, a bias-controlled multiplex PCR. On the study's bioinformatics: The number of nucleated cells in each sample was estimated from the amplification of reference gene primers within the assay. Sequence reads were collapsed and filtered to measure the absolute abundance of every unique TCRbeta CDR3 rearrangement. For each sample, productive Simpson clonality was calculated as the square root of Simpson's diversity index across productive rearrangements. This is the immuneACCESS table as TCRdb keeps it, with only in-frame sequences that have V and J called. A part of the clones is gone; compared with another copy, unresolved V genes explain less than half, and the rest is unexplained. That table furnishes V, J and clone size, whereas the DNA furnished D and trimming. The sample table records approximately 170,000 clones; under 85% of these occur just once. Clones ranked in the top ten supply 1% to 1.5% of the sample.

This entry is derived from a study of blood T cell repertoires in COVID-19 (TCRdb year 2020). About the investigation overall: The collaborator samples originated in the United States, Italy and Spain and spanned the acute and convalescent phases of COVID-19. The prospective study material was composed of cDNA or gDNA derived from T cells, B-cell-depleted T cells, or PBMCs. Subjects who had been exposed to COVID-19, were actively infected with it, or had recovered from it provided the deeply sampled blood TCRbeta repertoires that made up the dataset. The repertoires were released in a freely available public database meant as a resource for research on the immune response to SARS-CoV-2. The samples were drawn from the first 160 participants of the ongoing ImmuneRACE study and from some 1,300 subjects provided by 6 global collaborators. Sample metadata almost always included a de-identified subject ID, COVID-19 status, age in years and sex. Where available, HLA class I and class II types were obtained from metadata supplied by the sample provider rather than from assay-based typing. General findings and caveats noted by the study authors: The quantity of clinical and demographic metadata differed by source and by participant and was supplied without curation.

The sequence came from a man in his 60s who had recovered from COVID-19. Material for sequencing was peripheral blood. The chain links TRBV30 with TRBJ1-5, with 10 middle bases fitting TRBD1. The CDR3 reads as follows: CAWSDHPGQGNQPQHF. The DNA reads as follows: TGTGCCTGGAGCGACCATCCGGGACAGGGGAATCAGCCCCAGCATTTT.